This T cell receptor (beta chain) derives from a study of CD8+ T cells in alopecia areata. In regard to this clone: Its antigen is as yet unknown.

This CDR3 comprises 12 residues. The V end lost 7 bases, the J end lost 6 bases, and 16 bases lay between the germline ends. CDR1 and CDR2 from the germline V gene are SQVTM and ANQGSEA. RNA, once extracted, was reverse transcribed into cDNA for use as the sequencing template. This table comes from immunoSEQ multiplex PCR, and its TCRdb copy is limited to in-frame clones, with some not included. Of 50,000 to 80,000 clones in the sample, around 44% are singletons; the top ten hold roughly 51%. General observations from the study: Lesional scalp, notably in alopecia totalis/universalis, had clonality above that of normal scalp.

The J gene is TRBJ2-7, the V gene TRBV29-1, with D perhaps matching TRBD2 (5 bases). This TCR derives from a human donor with alopecia areata. Sequencing was carried out using NKG2D-low CD8+ T cells sorted from blood. Here the CDR3 DNA reads TGCAGCGGGTACATAACTCGGGGCGAGCAGTACTTC. This translates into CSGYITRGEQYF.